These 6 T cell receptor beta chains were all obtained from the same sample, sequenced in a study of blood T cell repertoires in COVID-19. Profiled with immunoSEQ multiplex PCR; TCRdb holds only in-frame clones, not every one. The sample includes about 300,000 clones, 75% to 90% seen only once; the top ten take around 1.7%. The source material was PBMCs or T cells enriched from blood (not recorded which). These receptors were collected from a middle-aged woman who had recovered from COVID-19.

The CDR3 nucleotides are TGTGCCAGCAGCGCCTACAGGGGCGGCACCGGGGAGCTGTTTTTT. Protein sequence: CASSAYRGGTGELFF. V is TRBV7-2 and J is TRBJ2-2, with TRBD1 matching over 7 bases. This CDR3 comprises 15 residues. Germline V CDR1 and CDR2: SGHTA, FQGNSA. The J segment lost 4 bases and the V segment lost 5 bases, leaving 7 bases of the junction unmatched. The variable domain in full, with the rest retrieved from reference TRBV7-2 and TRBJ2-2, is GAGVSQSPSNKVTEKGKDVELRCDPISGHTALYWYRQSLGQGLEFLIYFQGNSAPDKSGLPSDRFSAERTGGSVSTLTIQRTQQEDSAVYLCASSAYRGGTGELFFGEGSRLTVL.

J is TRBJ1-1 and V is TRBV4-3, with D perhaps TRBD1 (5 bases). The germline gives CDR1 LGHNA, CDR2 YSLEER. V was shortened by 0 bases and J by 5 bases, with 10 bases between the two germline ends. CDR3 size: 14 residues. CDR3 nucleotide sequence: TGCGCCAGCAGCCAAGATTTGGGGGGGACTGAAGCTTTCTTT. Protein sequence: CASSQDLGGTEAFF.

The genes are TRBV6-6 and TRBJ1-3; D remains unclear. The CDR3 runs to 16 residues. The germline V gene encodes CDR1 MNHNY and CDR2 SVGAGI (reference sequence). The V and J ends lost 2 bases and 4 bases respectively, with 15 bases between them. This CDR3 reads CASSYPGSLRGNTIYF. The CDR3 nucleotides read TGTGCCAGCAGTTACCCCGGGTCATTGCGGGGAAACACCATATATTTT.

V gene TRBV7-2 combines with J gene TRBJ1-4, with 7 bases identical to TRBD1. This CDR3 has 15 residues. Germline CDR1 SGHTA, CDR2 FQGNSA. J was trimmed by 8 bases and V by 3 bases; bases with no gene match: 9. The CDR3 here is CASSLDRPPREKLFF. DNA of the CDR3: TGTGCCAGCAGCTTGGACAGGCCACCCCGGGAAAAACTGTTTTTT.

The chain links TRBV7-8 to TRBJ2-7, with D possibly matching TRBD1 (5 bases). This CDR3 is built from 14 residues. Trimming removed 4 bases from V and 2 bases from J, with 12 bases in between. Germline CDR1 reads SGHVS; CDR2 reads FQNEAQ. This chain's CDR3 is CASSSHGAAYEQYF. The CDR3 nucleotides are TGTGCCAGCAGCTCGCATGGGGCGGCCTACGAGCAGTACTTC.

The chain is built from TRBV5-1 and TRBJ2-1; the match to TRBD2 covers 10 bases. Germline-derived CDR1 and CDR2 are SGHRS and YFSETQ. V was clipped by 2 bases and J by 7 bases; unmatched bases: 6. The CDR3 has 15 amino acids. CDR3 residues: CASSLELLAGNEQFF. For the CDR3, the DNA is TGCGCCAGCAGCTTAGAGCTACTAGCGGGGAATGAGCAGTTCTTC.